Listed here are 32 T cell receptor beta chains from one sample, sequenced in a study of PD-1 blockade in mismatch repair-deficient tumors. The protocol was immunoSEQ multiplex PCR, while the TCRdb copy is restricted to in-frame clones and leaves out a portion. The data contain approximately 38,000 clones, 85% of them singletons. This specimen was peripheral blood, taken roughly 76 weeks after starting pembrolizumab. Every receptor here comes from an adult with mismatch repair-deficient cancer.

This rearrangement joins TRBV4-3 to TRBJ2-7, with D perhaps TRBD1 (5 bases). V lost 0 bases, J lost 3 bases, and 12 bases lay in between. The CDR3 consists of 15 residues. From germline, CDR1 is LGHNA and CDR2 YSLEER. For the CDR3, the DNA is TGCGCCAGCAGCCAAGATTCGGACACCGACTACGAGCAGTACTTC. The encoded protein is CASSQDSDTDYEQYF.

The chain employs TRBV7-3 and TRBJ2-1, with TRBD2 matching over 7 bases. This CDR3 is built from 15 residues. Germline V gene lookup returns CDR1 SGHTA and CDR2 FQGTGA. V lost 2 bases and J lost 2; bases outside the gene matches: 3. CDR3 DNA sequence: TGTGCCAGCAGCTTATTGGCGGGAGCCTACAATGAGCAGTTCTTC. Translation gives CASSLLAGAYNEQFF.

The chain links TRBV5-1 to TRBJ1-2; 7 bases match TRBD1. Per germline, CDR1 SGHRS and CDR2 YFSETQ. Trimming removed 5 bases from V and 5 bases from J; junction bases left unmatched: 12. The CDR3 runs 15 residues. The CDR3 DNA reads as TGCGCCAGCAGACAAAACAGGGGCACCCGGTATGGCTACACCTTC. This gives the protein CASRQNRGTRYGYTF.

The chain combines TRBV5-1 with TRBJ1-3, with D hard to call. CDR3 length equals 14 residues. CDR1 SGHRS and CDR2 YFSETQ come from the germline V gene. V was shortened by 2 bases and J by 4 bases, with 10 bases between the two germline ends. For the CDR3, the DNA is TGCGCCAGCAGCTTTTCGACCGAAGGAAACACCATATATTTT. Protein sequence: CASSFSTEGNTIYF.

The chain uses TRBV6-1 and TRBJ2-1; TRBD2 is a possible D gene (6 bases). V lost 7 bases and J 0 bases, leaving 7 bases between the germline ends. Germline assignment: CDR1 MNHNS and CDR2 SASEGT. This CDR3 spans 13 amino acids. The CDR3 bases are TGTGCCAGCACCGGGAGCTCCTACAATGAGCAGTTCTTC. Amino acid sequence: CASTGSSYNEQFF.

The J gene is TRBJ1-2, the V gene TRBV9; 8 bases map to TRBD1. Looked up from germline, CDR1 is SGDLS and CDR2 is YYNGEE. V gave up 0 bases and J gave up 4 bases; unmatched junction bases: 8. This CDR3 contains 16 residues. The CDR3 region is CASSVDSQGAGYGYTF. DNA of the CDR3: TGTGCCAGCAGCGTAGATAGTCAGGGGGCTGGCTATGGCTACACCTTC.

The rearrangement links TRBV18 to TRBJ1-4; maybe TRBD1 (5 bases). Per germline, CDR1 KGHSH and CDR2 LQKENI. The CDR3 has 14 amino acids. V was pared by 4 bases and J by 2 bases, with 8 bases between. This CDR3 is CASSLRQTNEKLFF. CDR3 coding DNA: TGTGCCAGCTCACTTAGACAGACTAATGAAAAACTGTTTTTT.

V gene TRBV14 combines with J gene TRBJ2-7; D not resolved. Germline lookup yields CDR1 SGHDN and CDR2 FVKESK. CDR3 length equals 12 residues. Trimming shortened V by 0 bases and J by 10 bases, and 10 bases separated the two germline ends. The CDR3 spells CASSQDSRTQYF. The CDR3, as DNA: TGTGCCAGCAGCCAAGATAGCAGAACTCAGTACTTC.

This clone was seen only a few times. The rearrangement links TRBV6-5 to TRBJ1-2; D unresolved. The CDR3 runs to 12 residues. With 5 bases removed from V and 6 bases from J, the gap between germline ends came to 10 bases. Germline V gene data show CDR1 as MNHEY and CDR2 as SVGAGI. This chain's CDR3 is CASSPTGNGYTF. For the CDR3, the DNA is TGTGCCAGCAGTCCGACGGGCAATGGCTACACCTTC.

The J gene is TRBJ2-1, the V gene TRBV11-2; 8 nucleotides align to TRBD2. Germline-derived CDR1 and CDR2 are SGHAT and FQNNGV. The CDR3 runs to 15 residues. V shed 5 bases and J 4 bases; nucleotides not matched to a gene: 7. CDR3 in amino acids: CASSPIAGTYNEQFF. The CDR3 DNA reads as TGTGCCAGCAGCCCTATAGCGGGAACATACAATGAGCAGTTCTTC. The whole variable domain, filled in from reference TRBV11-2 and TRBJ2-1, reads EAGVAQSPRYKIIEKRQSVAFWCNPISGHATLYWYQQILGQGPKLLIQFQNNGVVDDSQLPKDRFSAERLKGVDSTLKIQPAKLEDSAVYLCASSPIAGTYNEQFFGPGTRLTVL.

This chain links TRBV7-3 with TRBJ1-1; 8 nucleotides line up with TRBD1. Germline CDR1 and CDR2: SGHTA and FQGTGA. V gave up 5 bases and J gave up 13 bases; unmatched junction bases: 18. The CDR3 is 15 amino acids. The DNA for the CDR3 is TGTGCCAGCAGCCTAAACCCAGGGGGATGGACAGGGTTTTTCTTT. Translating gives CASSLNPGGWTGFFF.

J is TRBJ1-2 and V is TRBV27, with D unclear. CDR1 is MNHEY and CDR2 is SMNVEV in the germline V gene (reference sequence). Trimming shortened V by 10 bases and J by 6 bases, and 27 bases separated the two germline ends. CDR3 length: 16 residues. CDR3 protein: CAKTIPARSQPHGYTF. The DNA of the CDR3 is TGTGCCAAAACAATCCCAGCCAGGTCGCAACCTCATGGCTACACCTTC.

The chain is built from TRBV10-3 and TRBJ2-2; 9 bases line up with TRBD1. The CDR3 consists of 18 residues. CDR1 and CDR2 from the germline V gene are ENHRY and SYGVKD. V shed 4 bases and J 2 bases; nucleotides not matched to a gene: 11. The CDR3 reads CAISAKRTGDFNTGELFF. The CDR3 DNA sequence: TGTGCCATCAGTGCCAAACGGACAGGGGACTTCAACACCGGGGAGCTGTTTTTT.

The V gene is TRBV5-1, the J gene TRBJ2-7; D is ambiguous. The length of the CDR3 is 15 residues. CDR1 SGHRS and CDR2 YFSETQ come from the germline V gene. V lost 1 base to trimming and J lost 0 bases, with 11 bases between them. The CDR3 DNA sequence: TGCGCCAGCAGCTTGTCGCCCTGGAGCTCCTACGAGCAGTACTTC. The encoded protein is CASSLSPWSSYEQYF.

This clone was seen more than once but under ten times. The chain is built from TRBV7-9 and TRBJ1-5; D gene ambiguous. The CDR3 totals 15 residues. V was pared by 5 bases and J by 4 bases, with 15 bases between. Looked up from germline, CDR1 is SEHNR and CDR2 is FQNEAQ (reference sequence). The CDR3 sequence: CASSDTAGANQPQHF. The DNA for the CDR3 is TGTGCCAGCAGCGATACGGCAGGTGCAAATCAGCCCCAGCATTTT.

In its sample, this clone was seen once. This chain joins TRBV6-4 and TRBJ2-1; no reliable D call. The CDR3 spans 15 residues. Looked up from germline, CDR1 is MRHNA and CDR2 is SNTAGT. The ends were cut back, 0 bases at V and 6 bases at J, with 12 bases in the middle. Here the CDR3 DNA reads TGTGCCAGCAGTGACTCAACGGGCTCTTTCAATGAGCAGTTCTTC. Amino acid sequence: CASSDSTGSFNEQFF.

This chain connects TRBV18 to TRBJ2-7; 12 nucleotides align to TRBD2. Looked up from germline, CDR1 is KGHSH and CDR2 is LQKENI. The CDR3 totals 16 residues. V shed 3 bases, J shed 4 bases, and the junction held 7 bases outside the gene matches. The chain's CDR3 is CASSPELAGGRYEQYF. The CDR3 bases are TGTGCCAGCTCACCGGAACTAGCGGGAGGTAGGTACGAGCAGTACTTC.

The CDR3 DNA follows: TGTGCCAGCAGCTTGGGTCGCGGGAACACTGAAGCTTTCTTT. Translated, it gives CASSLGRGNTEAFF. The chain links TRBV5-6 to TRBJ1-1; D is undetermined. The germline V gene has CDR1 SGHDT and CDR2 YYEEEE. Trimming removed 0 bases from V and 1 base from J, with 7 bases in between. There are 14 residues in the CDR3.

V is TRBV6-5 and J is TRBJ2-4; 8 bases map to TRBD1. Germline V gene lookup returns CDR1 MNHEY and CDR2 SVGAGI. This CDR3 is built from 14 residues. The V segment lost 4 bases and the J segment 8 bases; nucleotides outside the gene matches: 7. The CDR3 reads CASSSWTGMYIQYF. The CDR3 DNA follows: TGTGCCAGCAGTTCCTGGACAGGGATGTACATTCAGTACTTC.

The CDR3 nucleotides are TGTGCCAGCAGCTACACTAGCGGCAGCACAGATACGCAGTATTTT. As protein: CASSYTSGSTDTQYF. The rearrangement uses TRBV7-3 and TRBJ2-3, with 8 bases that match TRBD2. CDR3 size: 15 residues. V gave up 4 bases and J gave up 0 bases; unmatched junction bases: 3. Germline V gene data show CDR1 as SGHTA and CDR2 as FQGTGA.

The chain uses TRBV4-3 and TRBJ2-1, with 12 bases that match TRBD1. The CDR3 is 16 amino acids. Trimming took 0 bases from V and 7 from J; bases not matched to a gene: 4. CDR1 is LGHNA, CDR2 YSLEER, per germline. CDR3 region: CASSQELGQGANEQFF. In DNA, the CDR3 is TGCGCCAGCAGCCAAGAACTGGGACAGGGGGCGAATGAGCAGTTCTTC.

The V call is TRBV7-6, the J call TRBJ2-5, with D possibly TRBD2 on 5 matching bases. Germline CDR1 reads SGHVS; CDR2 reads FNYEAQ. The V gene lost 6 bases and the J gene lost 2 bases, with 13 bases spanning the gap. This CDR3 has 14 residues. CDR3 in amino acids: CASSLLGGQETQYF. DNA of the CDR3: TGTGCCAGCAGTCTCCTTGGCGGGCAAGAGACCCAGTACTTC.

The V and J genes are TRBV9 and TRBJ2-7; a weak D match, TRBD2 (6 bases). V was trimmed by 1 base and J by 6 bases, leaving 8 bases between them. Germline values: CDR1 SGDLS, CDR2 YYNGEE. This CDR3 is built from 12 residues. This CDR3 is CASSVWGGEQYF. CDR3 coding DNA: TGTGCCAGCAGCGTATGGGGAGGCGAGCAGTACTTC.

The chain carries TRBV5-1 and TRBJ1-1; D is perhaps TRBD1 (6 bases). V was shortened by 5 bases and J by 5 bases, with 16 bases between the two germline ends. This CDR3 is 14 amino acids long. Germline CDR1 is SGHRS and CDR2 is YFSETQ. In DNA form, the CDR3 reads TGCGCCAGCAGAGACGGGGGCGCGGGAACTGAAGCTTTCTTT. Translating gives CASRDGGAGTEAFF.

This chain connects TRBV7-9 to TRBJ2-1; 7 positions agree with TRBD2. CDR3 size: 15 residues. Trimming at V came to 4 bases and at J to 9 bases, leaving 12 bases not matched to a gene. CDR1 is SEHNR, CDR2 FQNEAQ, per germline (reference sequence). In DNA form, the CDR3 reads TGTGCCAGCAGCTCCGCGGGAGTTCACGCCGGTGAGCAGTTCTTC. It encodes CASSSAGVHAGEQFF. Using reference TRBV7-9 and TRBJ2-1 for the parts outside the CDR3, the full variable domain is DTGVSQNPRHKITKRGQNVTFRCDPISEHNRLYWYRQTLGQGPEFLTYFQNEAQLEKSRLLSDRFSAERPKGSFSTLEIQRTEQGDSAMYLCASSSAGVHAGEQFFGPGTRLTVL.

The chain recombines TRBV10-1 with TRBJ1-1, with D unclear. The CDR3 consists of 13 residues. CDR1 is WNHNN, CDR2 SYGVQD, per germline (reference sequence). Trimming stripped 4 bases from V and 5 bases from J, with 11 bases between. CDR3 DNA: TGCGCCAGCAGTGGACGGGCTGAAACTGAAGCTTTCTTT. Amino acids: CASSGRAETEAFF.

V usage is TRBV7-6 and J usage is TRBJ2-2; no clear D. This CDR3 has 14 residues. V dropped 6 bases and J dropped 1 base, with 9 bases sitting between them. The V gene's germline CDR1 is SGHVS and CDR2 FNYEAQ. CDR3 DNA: TGTGCCAGCAGGTCTAGTAGGAACACCGGGGAGCTGTTTTTT. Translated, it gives CASRSSRNTGELFF. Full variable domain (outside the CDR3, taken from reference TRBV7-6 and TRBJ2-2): GAGVSQSPRYKVTKRGQDVALRCDPISGHVSLYWYRQALGQGPEFLTYFNYEAQQDKSGLPNDRFSAERPEGSISTLTIQRTEQRDSAMYRCASRSSRNTGELFFGEGSRLTVL.

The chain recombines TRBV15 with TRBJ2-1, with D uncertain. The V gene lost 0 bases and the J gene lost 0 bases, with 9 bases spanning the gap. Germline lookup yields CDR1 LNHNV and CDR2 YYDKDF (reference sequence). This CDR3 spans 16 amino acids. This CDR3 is CATSREAPSSYNEQFF. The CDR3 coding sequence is TGTGCCACCAGCAGAGAGGCCCCGAGCTCCTACAATGAGCAGTTCTTC.

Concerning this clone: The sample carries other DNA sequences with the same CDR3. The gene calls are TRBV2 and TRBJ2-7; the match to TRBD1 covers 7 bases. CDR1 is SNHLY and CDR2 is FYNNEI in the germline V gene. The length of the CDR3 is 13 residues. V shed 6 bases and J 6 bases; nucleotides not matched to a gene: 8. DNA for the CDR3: TGTGCCAGCAGCCCGACAGGGACGGGCGAGCAGTACTTC. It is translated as CASSPTGTGEQYF.

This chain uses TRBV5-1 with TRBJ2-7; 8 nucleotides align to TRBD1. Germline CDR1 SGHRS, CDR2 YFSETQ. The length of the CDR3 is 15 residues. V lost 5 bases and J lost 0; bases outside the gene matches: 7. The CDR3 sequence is CASRSGTGSSYEQYF. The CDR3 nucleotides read TGCGCCAGCAGAAGTGGGACAGGCAGCTCCTACGAGCAGTACTTC.

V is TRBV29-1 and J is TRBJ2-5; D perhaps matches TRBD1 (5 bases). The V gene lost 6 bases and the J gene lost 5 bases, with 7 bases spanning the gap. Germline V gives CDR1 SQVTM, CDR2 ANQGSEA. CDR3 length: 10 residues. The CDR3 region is CSVGVETQYF. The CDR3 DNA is TGCAGCGTAGGGGTTGAGACCCAGTACTTC.

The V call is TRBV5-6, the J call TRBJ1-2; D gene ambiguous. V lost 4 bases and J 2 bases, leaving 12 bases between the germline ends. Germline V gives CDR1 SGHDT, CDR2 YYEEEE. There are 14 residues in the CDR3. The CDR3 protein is CASSPAQANYGYTF. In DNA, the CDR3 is TGTGCCAGCAGCCCCGCTCAGGCCAACTATGGCTACACCTTC.